Listed below are T cell receptor beta chains from one sample, sequenced in a study of blood T cell repertoires in COVID-19. The repertoire was sequenced with immunoSEQ multiplex PCR; TCRdb's copy has only in-frame clones and lacks some. The sample holds 45,000 to 50,000 clones, roughly 83% seen once. The specimen sequenced was peripheral blood. The source is a man aged 70-80 years with acute or convalescent COVID-19. CDR3s include the opening cysteine and the closing phenylalanine or tryptophan. D genes are given only for firm matches. Expanded clones get a size class; other rows say once, few or many, or leave the size out.

TRBJ1-4	-	-	TRBV18	TGTGCCAGCTCAGCGCTAGCTCATGAAAAACTGTTTTTT	CASSALAHEKLFF
TRBJ2-5	-	-	TRBV5-1	TGCGCCAGCAGCTTGATGCCGGACCAAGAGACCCAGTACTTC	CASSLMPDQETQYF
TRBJ1-6	-	TRBD1	TRBV7-9	TGTGCCAGCAGCTTAGGGACAGGGGAGTCACCCCTCCACTTT	CASSLGTGESPLHF
TRBJ2-2	many	TRBD1	TRBV19	TGTGCCAGTAGTTTCCTGACAGGGGGCAACACCGGGGAGCTGTTTTTT	CASSFLTGGNTGELFF
TRBJ1-2	-	-	TRBV5-1	TGCGCCAGCAGCAATACAGCTAACTATGGCTACACCTTC	CASSNTANYGYTF
TRBJ1-4	-	-	TRBV6-5	TGTGCCAGCAGCTTCAATAAGGGGGAAAAACTGTTTTTT	CASSFNKGEKLFF
TRBJ1-6	-	-	TRBV6-5	TGTGCCAGCAGTAATGAACAGCATTCACCCCTCCACTTT	CASSNEQHSPLHF
TRBJ2-7	-	TRBD1	TRBV19	TGTGCCAGTAGTACTCGACAGGGGGGAAGCTACGAGCAGTACTTC	CASSTRQGGSYEQYF
TRBJ2-6	-	TRBD1	TRBV3-1/TRBV3-2	TGTGCCAGCAGCCAGGGACAGGGTTTTGTCTCTGGGGCCAACGTCCTGACTTTC	CASSQGQGFVSGANVLTF
TRBJ1-4	-	-	TRBV18	TGTGCCAGCTCACCGAGGGATGAAAAACTGTTTTTT	CASSPRDEKLFF
TRBJ2-1	-	TRBD1	TRBV6-2/TRBV6-3	TGTGCCAGCAGTACAGTGGACAGGGTTTATAATGAGCAGTTCTTC	CASSTVDRVYNEQFF
TRBJ1-1	-	-	TRBV5-6	TGTGCCAGCAGCTTGTTCGGACAGAACACTGAAGCTTTCTTT	CASSLFGQNTEAFF
TRBJ1-3	-	-	TRBV5-1	TGCGCCAGCAGCTTACAGTCCTACTCTGGAAACACCATATATTTT	CASSLQSYSGNTIYF
TRBJ1-1	-	-	TRBV7-3	TGTGCCAGCAGCCCCGACTCGAGCTCGGGAGCTTTCTTT	CASSPDSSSGAFF
TRBJ1-3	-	TRBD1	TRBV4-2	TGTGCCAGCAGCCAATCCGGACAGGGCTCTGGAAACACCATATATTTT	CASSQSGQGSGNTIYF
TRBJ2-2	-	TRBD2	TRBV29-1	TGCAGCGTCAGCGGGGGGTACACCGGGGAGCTGTTTTTT	CSVSGGYTGELFF
TRBJ2-6	-	-	TRBV7-9	TGTGCCAGCAGCTTAGACGGGGTTGGGGCCAACGTCCTGACTTTC	CASSLDGVGANVLTF
TRBJ1-1	-	-	TRBV6-2/TRBV6-3	TGTGCCAGCAGTTACCCAAACACTGAAGCTTTCTTT	CASSYPNTEAFF
TRBJ1-1	-	TRBD1	TRBV5-1	TGCGCCAGCAGCATGGGACAGGTGATGAACACTGAAGCTTTCTTT	CASSMGQVMNTEAFF
TRBJ2-1	-	TRBD2	TRBV5-1	TGCGCCAGCAGCCCTAGCGGGGTCTGGAATGAGCAGTTCTTC	CASSPSGVWNEQFF
TRBJ2-2	-	TRBD2	TRBV5-1	TGCGCCAGCAGCGTGACTAGCGGGAGTTCCGGGGAGCTGTTTTTT	CASSVTSGSSGELFF
TRBJ1-3	few	-	TRBV10-3	TGTGCCATCAGTGAGCCCAGGCAGTCTGGAAACACCATATATTTT	CAISEPRQSGNTIYF
TRBJ2-1	once	-	TRBV1	TGCACCAGCAGCCCCCGATTAGCGGGAGATAATGAGCAGTTCTTC	CTSSPRLAGDNEQFF
TRBJ2-5	-	-	TRBV25-1	TGTGCCAGCAATCGAGGGCGGGGAGAGACCCAGTACTTC	CASNRGRGETQYF
TRBJ1-1	many	-	TRBV3-1/TRBV3-2	TGTGCCAGCAGCGCAGGGTTAGGGAACACTGAAGCTTTCTTT	CASSAGLGNTEAFF
TRBJ2-1	-	-	TRBV9	TGTGCCAGCAGCGGCGCCCGGAGTTACAATGAGCAGTTCTTC	CASSGARSYNEQFF
TRBJ1-2	-	-	TRBV11-2	TGTGCCAGCAACCCCCCAGGGTTTGGCTACACCTTC	CASNPPGFGYTF
TRBJ1-4	-	TRBD1	TRBV19	TGTGCCAGTAGTATCCAGGGGGGTAATGAAAAACTGTTTTTT	CASSIQGGNEKLFF
TRBJ2-7	-	-	TRBV2	TGTGCCAGCAGTGTTCAGGGAGGCTACGAGCAGTACTTC	CASSVQGGYEQYF
TRBJ2-7	-	-	TRBV11-2	TGTGCCAGCAAAATCGACCGGGAGAGTAGCGAGCAGTACTTC	CASKIDRESSEQYF